The 19 T cell receptor beta chains below all came from one sample that was sequenced in a study of control samples from healthy donors and cancer patients. The table came from immunoSEQ multiplex PCR; TCRdb's copy has only in-frame clones and leaves some out. The data hold under 150,000 clones, with more than 85% observed a single time. Sequenced input: blood. The receptors stem from a woman under 40 in good health.

This clone was found a few times. The chain has TRBV7-8 and TRBJ2-7; 8 nucleotides agree with TRBD1. J was trimmed by 5 bases and V by 0 bases; bases with no gene match: 9. The CDR3 has 16 amino acids. CDR1 and CDR2 from the germline V gene are SGHVS and FQNEAQ. The CDR3 loop reads CASSLARGRRRNEQYF. The CDR3 DNA reads as TGTGCCAGCAGCTTAGCCAGGGGGCGCAGGAGGAACGAGCAGTACTTC.

The J gene is TRBJ1-5, the V gene TRBV6-6; the D is unclear. The CDR3 length is 13 residues. Germline V lookup: CDR1 MNHNY, CDR2 SVGAGI (reference sequence). Trimming stripped 8 bases from V and 1 base from J, with 9 bases between. For the CDR3, the DNA is TGTGCCAGCTTCGGGCAGAGCAATCAGCCCCAGCATTTT. As protein: CASFGQSNQPQHF.

This chain uses TRBV19 with TRBJ1-5, with D possibly matching TRBD1 (5 bases). CDR3 length: 13 amino acids. Trimming shortened V by 6 bases and J by 9 bases, and 15 bases separated the two germline ends. The germline CDR1 and CDR2 sequences are LNHDA and SQIVND (reference sequence). The CDR3 spells CASSTDSPRPQHF. CDR3 coding DNA: TGTGCCAGTAGCACTGACAGCCCGCGGCCCCAGCATTTT.

In its sample, this clone was seen once. The chain joins TRBV18 to TRBJ1-1; D might be TRBD1 (6 bases). CDR3 length: 15 amino acids. Germline CDR1 reads KGHSH; CDR2 reads LQKENI. Trimming cost V 3 bases and J 4 bases, with 15 bases left between them. The DNA for the CDR3 is TGTGCCAGCTCACCGTACAGTACAGGGATCACTGAAGCTTTCTTT. This sequence encodes CASSPYSTGITEAFF.

V is TRBV7-8 and J is TRBJ2-1; 7 bases are a match to TRBD1. The CDR3 extends over 18 amino acids. The V gene end was trimmed by 3 bases and the J gene end by 0 bases; junction bases not matched to a gene: 11. Looked up from germline, CDR1 is SGHVS and CDR2 is FQNEAQ. CDR3 nucleotides: TGTGCCAGCAGCTTTTTGGTAGGACAGGAAAGCTCCTACAATGAGCAGTTCTTC. Translation: CASSFLVGQESSYNEQFF.

This chain joins TRBV4-2 and TRBJ2-1; possibly TRBD2 for D (5 bases). Germline lookup yields CDR1 LGHNA and CDR2 YNFKEQ. Trimming pared 4 bases from V and 0 bases from J, leaving 13 bases between. CDR3 length: 16 residues. CDR3 in DNA: TGTGCCAGCAGCCGCCAAGCGGCCAGCTCCTACAATGAGCAGTTCTTC. It encodes CASSRQAASSYNEQFF.

CDR3: CASSQDLGDRWPPHSGNTIYF. CDR3 sequence (DNA): TGTGCCAGCAGCCAAGATCTAGGAGACAGGTGGCCCCCTCACTCTGGAAACACCATATATTTT. This rearrangement joins TRBV14 to TRBJ1-3; tentatively, D is TRBD1 (6 bases). Germline V gene lookup returns CDR1 SGHDN and CDR2 FVKESK. V was clipped by 0 bases and J by 0 bases, with 24 bases between them. The CDR3 is 21 residues long.

The V gene is TRBV5-1, the J gene TRBJ2-3, with TRBD2 matching 10 bases. V dropped 5 bases and J dropped 3; count of bases not matched to a gene: 3. Looked up from germline, CDR1 is SGHRS and CDR2 is YFSETQ. There are 14 residues in the CDR3. The CDR3 spells CASRQAGGTDTQYF. The CDR3, as DNA: TGCGCCAGCAGACAAGCGGGAGGGACAGATACGCAGTATTTT.

This clone was seen once. V gene TRBV11-3 combines with J gene TRBJ2-3, with 9 bases fitting TRBD2. Per the germline V gene, CDR1 is SGHNT and CDR2 is YENEEA. This CDR3 has 16 residues. V shed 5 bases and J 3 bases; nucleotides not matched to a gene: 9. The CDR3 protein is CASSPLAGAGTDTQYF. DNA for the CDR3: TGTGCCAGCAGCCCGTTAGCGGGAGCGGGGACAGATACGCAGTATTTT.

The chain couples TRBV30 to TRBJ1-5; 10 positions match TRBD1. This CDR3 spans 16 amino acids. V lost 0 bases and J lost 6; bases outside the gene matches: 8. CDR1 and CDR2 (germline): GTSNPN, SVGIG (reference sequence). CDR3 DNA sequence: TGTGCCTGGAGTGTACGAGGACAGGGGGATCGTCAGCCCCAGCATTTT. This translates into CAWSVRGQGDRQPQHF.

With respect to this clone: The same CDR3 arises from other DNA sequences in this sample as well. The V call is TRBV19, the J call TRBJ1-4; TRBD1 aligns across 8 bases. The CDR3 is 16 amino acids. After removal of 1 base from V and 4 bases from J, the junction contained 5 bases not matched to a gene. The germline V gene encodes CDR1 LNHDA and CDR2 SQIVND (reference sequence). In DNA form, the CDR3 reads TGTGCCAGTAGTATAGGCCCTGGACAGGGTAATGAAAAACTGTTTTTT. Translating gives CASSIGPGQGNEKLFF.

This sequence joins TRBV7-3 and TRBJ2-1; no clear D. The CDR3 has 15 amino acids. Germline CDR1 SGHTA, CDR2 FQGTGA. Between the trimmed V and J ends, which lost 0 bases and 5 bases, there was a span of 11 bases. As DNA, the CDR3 is TGTGCCAGCAGCTTAACGGGCGGAGAAAACAATGAGCAGTTCTTC. Translated: CASSLTGGENNEQFF.

This chain uses TRBV30 with TRBJ1-1, with 8 bases aligning to TRBD1. Losses at the gene ends were 8 bases for V and 6 bases for J; bases not matched to a gene: 5. The CDR3 runs to 11 residues. Germline CDR1 and CDR2: GTSNPN and SVGIG (reference sequence). This CDR3 is CATGQGAEAFF. CDR3 in DNA: TGTGCCACAGGACAGGGCGCTGAAGCTTTCTTT.

This chain links TRBV18 with TRBJ1-3; D perhaps matches TRBD1 (6 bases). Between the trimmed V and J ends, which lost 3 bases and 0 bases, there was a span of 9 bases. CDR1 and CDR2 from the germline V gene are KGHSH and LQKENI. CDR3 size: 15 residues. As DNA, the CDR3 is TGTGCCAGCTCACCGGGGGCTGCCTCTGGAAACACCATATATTTT. Translated: CASSPGAASGNTIYF.

The gene calls are TRBV6-4 and TRBJ1-6, with a tentative D call TRBD1 (6 bases). The germline CDR1 and CDR2 sequences are MRHNA and SNTAGT. The CDR3 extends over 15 amino acids. V lost 3 bases to trimming and J lost 10 bases, with 16 bases between them. CDR3 protein: CASSEGRGIPSPLHF. The CDR3 DNA reads TGTGCCAGCAGTGAGGGCAGGGGTATTCCCTCACCCCTCCACTTT.

This clone has only a few counts. This chain uses TRBV3-1 (or the pseudogene TRBV3-2) with TRBJ1-4; maybe TRBD1 (5 bases). This CDR3 spans 14 amino acids. CDR1 LGHDT and CDR2 YNNKEL come from the germline V gene (reference sequence). Trimming shortened V by 6 bases and J by 8 bases, and 16 bases separated the two germline ends. CDR3 in DNA: TGTGCCAGCAGACCCGCGGGGGACGGCGAAAAACTGTTTTTT. Its protein is CASRPAGDGEKLFF.

The rearrangement uses TRBV9 and TRBJ2-2; D unclear. The CDR3 contains 13 residues. Germline values: CDR1 SGDLS, CDR2 YYNGEE. The V end was cut by 0 bases, the J end by 4 bases, with 4 bases between. CDR3 loop: CASSVGPTGELFF. The CDR3 DNA reads TGTGCCAGCAGCGTAGGTCCCACCGGGGAGCTGTTTTTT.

V gene TRBV11-2 combines with J gene TRBJ2-7, with 9 bases identical to TRBD2. The V gene's germline CDR1 is SGHAT and CDR2 FQNNGV. The trim removed 5 bases at V and 1 base at J, leaving 9 bases unmatched. There are 16 residues in the CDR3. DNA for the CDR3: TGTGCCAGCAGCCCCAAGACTAGCGGAATTTCCTACGAGCAGTACTTC. Amino acids: CASSPKTSGISYEQYF.

The chain employs TRBV2 and TRBJ2-5; perhaps TRBD2 as D (5 bases). The V gene's germline CDR1 is SNHLY and CDR2 FYNNEI. The CDR3 loop spans 14 amino acids. Trimming cost V 7 bases and J 2 bases, with 14 bases left between them. The CDR3 region has the DNA TGTGCCAGCAAAGGAGCGGTGCAACAAGAGACCCAGTACTTC. This gives the protein CASKGAVQQETQYF.